A selection of T cell receptor beta chains follows, all from one sample in a study of cytomegalovirus exposure and HLA in healthy donors. Method: immunoSEQ multiplex PCR; TCRdb's copy keeps in-frame clones and lacks some. The sample includes fewer than 200,000 clones, about 90% of them seen just once. The sample comprised PBMCs. Every receptor here comes from a woman between 18 and 30 years old in good health and CMV-seropositive. Each CDR3 is given with its conserved first and last residue. Rows may omit the clone size; those that give it use once, few, many or a size class.

>few|TRBV19
CASSIALGQGVNYGYTF
>NA|TRBV5-6
CASSLEGLAGGSYEQYF
>NA|TRBV5-8
CASSLNGGLYNEQFF
>NA|TRBV2
CASRDRLAGTFEQYF
>NA|TRBV2
CASSPGVRNQPQHF
>NA|TRBV7-2
CASSLAGSGRGSSYEQYF
>NA|TRBV5-1
CASSLWGTGDADTEAFF
>NA|TRBV11-2
CASSLGADFYNEQFF
>NA|TRBV28
CASSPGTGVGNQPQHF
>NA|TRBV6-1
CASSRGTQNSPLHF
>NA|TRBV7-6
CASSLGRGPTYEQYF
>NA|TRBV4-2
CASSQELAGGPRWETQYF
>few|TRBV5-1
CASRRDSPYEQYF
>NA|TRBV9
CASSVEAGGFTDTQYF
>NA|TRBV7-9
CASSLALLAGEGGETQYF
>once|TRBV7-9
CASSLVSYGYTF
>NA|TRBV14
CASSQVRGNEQFF
>NA|TRBV11-2
CASSFRPWTGGNSPLHF
>NA|TRBV2
CASSGRTGQGASGNTIYF
>once|TRBV29-1
CSVYSSNFHNEQFF
>NA|TRBV6-6
CASSLGARGTEAFF
>NA|TRBV28
CASSLPQRGKRAQHF
>NA|TRBV30
CAWSVAFAPGNTIYF
>few|TRBV7-9
CASIVTSGSSYEQYF
>NA|TRBV30
CAWSRLAYTGELFF
>NA|TRBV2
CASSENMASGGETQYF
>NA|TRBV5-8
CASSPATSSQPQHF
>NA|TRBV11-3
CASSLSGLSTDTQYF
>NA|TRBV18
CASSPTPRTGDEQYF
>NA|TRBV4-2
CASGQGFEETQYF
>NA|TRBV29-1
CSVEDVGTRDHSYNEQFF
>NA|TRBV30
CAWTLSGEEAFF
>NA|TRBV5-1
CASSRPGQPNEKLFF
>NA|TRBV4-3
CASSQGGFGGGVPYEQYF
>NA|TRBV7-3
CASSLKFRADYTF
>NA|TRBV5-1
CASSPGGGGGTDTQYF
>NA|TRBV11-2
CASSFGSRTSGREWDTQYF
>NA|TRBV7-8
CASSLSLGGNQPQHF
>NA|TRBV11-1
CASSAPSANTGELFF
>NA|TRBV30
CAWRWSPSGYTDTQYF
>NA|TRBV7-8
CASSLTVLTGELFF
>NA|TRBV28
CASSFRQPQHF